This T cell receptor beta chain was profiled in a study of PD-1 blockade in mismatch repair-deficient tumors. Regarding the study as a whole: Rapid post-treatment expansion, then contraction, generally preceding radiologic response, marked tumor-resident clones.

All patients were mismatch repair deficient, assessed by either PCR or immunohistochemistry. Profiling relied on immunoSEQ multiplex PCR, and the TCRdb table lists in-frame clones only, not all of them. The profile shows 15,000 to 20,000 clones, roughly 83% of them singletons. V shed 4 bases, J shed 4 bases, and the junction held 8 bases outside the gene matches. The germline CDR1 and CDR2 sequences are SEHNR and FQNEAQ (reference sequence). The length of the CDR3 is 15 residues. Notes on this clone: Its antigen is not known.

The chain is built from TRBV7-9 and TRBJ2-5; 8 nucleotides align to TRBD1. The specimen comprised PBMCs, sampled before pembrolizumab treatment. The clonotype comes from an adult with mismatch repair-deficient cancer. CDR3 protein: CASSSGQGVLETQYF. CDR3 coding DNA: TGTGCCAGCAGCTCCGGACAGGGCGTTTTAGAGACCCAGTACTTC.